This T cell receptor beta chain originates from a study of cytomegalovirus exposure and HLA in healthy donors. Across the study: Later, an analysis reported that the roughly 120 validation repertoires had used the same platform as the approximately 670 first-cohort repertoires. General study results and limits: Cytomegalovirus-associated TCR beta chains were listed, numbering some 170. A few chains linked to CMV were shown in vitro to be specific for CMV antigens.

Profiling relied on immunoSEQ multiplex PCR, and the TCRdb table lists in-frame clones only, not all of them. Altogether over 60,000 clones are present, just over 95% being singletons, with the ten largest covering over 3.5%. About this clone: The antigen is not known.

V lost 4 bases and J lost 4; bases outside the gene matches: 2. Germline V gene sequence: CDR1 SGHDT, CDR2 YYEEEE. The CDR3 covers 14 residues. The chain has TRBV5-6 and TRBJ2-7; 13 bases line up with TRBD2. Sequences were obtained from PBMCs. The source is a woman aged 18-30 years in good health and CMV-seropositive. CDR3 DNA sequence: TGTGCCAGCAGCCCGGGACTAGCGGGATACGAGCAGTACTTC. It encodes CASSPGLAGYEQYF.